This T cell receptor (beta chain) appears in the sequencing data of a study of shared clonotypes between healthy human individuals (TCRdb year 2020). Regarding the complete study: A couple of women and three men aged 18 to 49 years were included in the cohort. To increase sequencing depth and limit assay-specific biases, TCR repertoire library preparation and sequencing were carried out by different laboratories using diverse techniques. The study deeply sequenced blood TCR repertoires of several healthy adults to estimate repertoire size and the extent of clonotype sharing between individuals. Between about 0.8 and 9 billion PBMCs per donor were obtained by leukapheresis.

The donors were healthy, HIV-negative adults with no recently reported acute infections or vaccinations. Every donor was a Caucasian adult residing in Nashville, Tennessee, USA. In the unsorted samples, 90 million or so PBMCs were counted, and genomic DNA was extracted using the QIAamp DNA Blood Mini kit. Blood was obtained by leukapheresis, after which PBMCs were separated by Ficoll-Histopaque density gradient centrifugation and cryopreserved in liquid nitrogen vapor phase. Study-wide findings and limitations: The genetic and exposure-history diversity represented was limited by the small number of donors. Based on pairwise subsampling, the degree of clonotype sharing among donors was expected to be affected by sequencing depth. Only blood was sampled, and tissue TCR repertoires likely differ from those in blood.

This clone occurred once. There is no known antigen for this receptor. Base qualities are missing; no much larger clone stands one base away. Measured from the cysteine to the phenylalanine, the CDR3 is 15 residues long. CDR3 DNA is the only sequence kept; it has 45 bases, read in frame from the first base. V drops 4 bases and J drops 0 bases, leaving 11 bases in between. CDR1 is given as MRHNA and CDR2 as SNTAGT, both from the germline V gene. Using the deep immunoSEQ assay, multiplex PCR amplified TCR CDR3 regions from genomic DNA. Extracted genomic DNA from each cell subset was spread evenly across all wells of several immunoSEQ 96-well plates, with each plate serving as a replicate. For unsorted PBMC, about 300 ng genomic DNA, equal to about 30,000 T cell genomes, was loaded into each replicate PCR. Ten immunoSEQ deep assay plates were used to sequence the unsorted PBMC genomic DNA. The purified libraries were quantified using a Qubit 3.0 fluorometer, sized with a Bioanalyzer 2100, and then quantified again using the KAPA Library Quantification kit. Each immunoSEQ 96-well plate was sequenced on its own single-read 150-cycle Illumina NextSeq 550 flow cell. The authors' pipeline ran thus. Because the immunoSEQ output held only junctional sequences and lacked quality scores, the filtering could not match the filtering applied to full-length reads. Sequences were annotated with PyIR, a Python wrapper for IgBLAST v1.9, and V/J genes and CDR3 were assigned using IMGT germline references. Reads were removed for weak V/J assignments (E-value above 1e-6), missing CDR3, stop codons, out-of-frame junctions, or ambiguous translated residues. V3J clonotypes were defined by identical inferred V gene, J gene, and CDR3 amino acid sequence. The percentage overlap between two repertoires was calculated by dividing the number of shared unique clonotypes by the size of the smaller repertoire. RTK rarefaction, the Chao1 estimator, and Recon v2.1 estimates of unobserved clonotypes were used to assess repertoire richness. TCRdb retrieved this table from immuneACCESS and kept in-frame rearrangements only. Not all clones are present; in checked studies, unresolved V genes account for under half, and no reason is known for the remainder. The V and J calls and the clone size are those of that table, but D and trimming were determined from the DNA. The sample includes around 510,000 clones, with 70% to 80% observed a single time. The ten largest clones take up more than 10% of the sample.

The TCR was taken from a woman in her thirties or forties in good health. Some clones in this sample may be carry-over from other donors' samples. This chain joins TRBV6-4 to TRBJ2-3; the D segment cannot be called with confidence. Sequences were obtained from PBMCs. The sequenced DNA is TGTGCCAGCAGTGTTGTCGGCGGAAGCACAGATACGCAGTATTTT. The resulting protein is CASSVVGGSTDTQYF.